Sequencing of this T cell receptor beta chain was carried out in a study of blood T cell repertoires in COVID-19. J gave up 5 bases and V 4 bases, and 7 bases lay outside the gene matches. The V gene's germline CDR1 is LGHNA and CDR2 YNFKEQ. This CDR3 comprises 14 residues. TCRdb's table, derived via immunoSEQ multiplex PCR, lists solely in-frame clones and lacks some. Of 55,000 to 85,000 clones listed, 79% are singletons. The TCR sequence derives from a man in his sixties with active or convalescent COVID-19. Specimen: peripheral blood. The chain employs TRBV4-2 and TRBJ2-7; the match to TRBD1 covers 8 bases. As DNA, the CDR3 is TGTGCCAGCAGCCGAGACAGGGGTGGCGACGAGCAGTACTTC. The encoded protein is CASSRDRGGDEQYF.